This entry is about one TCR beta chain. The data derive from a study of T cell changes during pregnancy in multiple sclerosis. Germline V gene data show CDR1 as SGHTS and CDR2 as YDEGEE. CDR3 length: 12 residues. The V gene lost 3 bases and the J gene lost 3 bases, with 7 bases spanning the gap. Assay: immunoSEQ multiplex PCR; the TCRdb copy retains only in-frame clones and omits some. The repertoire holds over 70,000 clones, with 94% as singletons. The chain has TRBV5-8 and TRBJ2-7; D remains ambiguous. This specimen was peripheral blood, taken in the third trimester of pregnancy. The TCR originated in a female donor with multiple sclerosis, enrolled in a pregnancy study. The CDR3 is CASSSSVYEQYF. The CDR3 bases are TGTGCCAGCAGCTCCTCAGTCTACGAGCAGTACTTC.